The TCR beta chain under discussion was sequenced for a study of cytomegalovirus exposure and HLA in healthy donors. In its sample, this clone was seen a few times. PCR used 60 Vbeta primers and 13 Jbeta primers. Profiling relied on immunoSEQ multiplex PCR, and the TCRdb table lists in-frame clones only, not all of them. This table has fewer than 250,000 clones, around 87% appearing once. Trimming took off 8 bases at V and 3 bases at J, with 17 bases between the two ends. CDR1 and CDR2 (germline): SNHLY, FYNNEI. The CDR3 contains 15 residues. The receptor comes from a man aged 25 to 40 in good health and CMV-seronegative. The sequenced sample was PBMCs. The chain links TRBV2 to TRBJ1-5; D is unresolved. In DNA, the CDR3 is TGTGCCAGCGGAAGACGGAGGAGGGACAATCAGCCCCAGCATTTT. Translation gives CASGRRRRDNQPQHF.